This TCR beta chain comes out of a study of OX40 agonist ivuxolimab in advanced cancers. The data were produced by immunoSEQ multiplex PCR, yet TCRdb's version contains in-frame clones alone and is incomplete. The table has under 100,000 clones, about 92% seen once; the top ten hold around 0.53%. The germline V gene has CDR1 SGHAT and CDR2 FQNNGV. The V and J ends lost 2 bases and 5 bases, in that order; junction bases with no gene match: 5. The CDR3 totals 15 residues. The sequence derives from an adult with an advanced solid tumor such as melanoma, head and neck, liver or kidney cancer. This chain joins TRBV11-2 and TRBJ2-7; the match to TRBD2 covers 11 bases. The sequenced sample was CD4+ or CD8+ T cells sorted from blood, obtained in a trial of the OX40 agonist ivuxolimab. CDR3 nucleotides: TGTGCCAGCAGCTTATTACTAGCGGGAGCCAACGAGCAGTACTTC. Protein sequence: CASSLLLAGANEQYF. The whole variable domain, filled in from reference TRBV11-2 and TRBJ2-7, reads EAGVAQSPRYKIIEKRQSVAFWCNPISGHATLYWYQQILGQGPKLLIQFQNNGVVDDSQLPKDRFSAERLKGVDSTLKIQPAKLEDSAVYLCASSLLLAGANEQYFGPGTRLTVT.